A selection of T cell receptor beta chains follows, all from one sample in a study of control samples from healthy donors and cancer patients. TCRdb's table, derived via immunoSEQ multiplex PCR, lists solely in-frame clones and lacks some. The data contain 40,000 to 50,000 clones, around 94% of them singletons. The specimen sequenced was blood. Receptors were obtained from a man between 60 and 75 years old in good health. The CDR3 runs from the conserved cysteine through the conserved F or W. The D gene is left open where the match is weak. Size is omitted from some rows. Given values are once, few, many or a class for expanded clones.

TRBJ2-1 . . TRBV27 TGTGCCAGCAGCCGTCCACAGGGAGTGTCCTACAATGAGCAGTTCTTC CASSRPQGVSYNEQFF
TRBJ1-5 . . TRBV21-1 TGTGCCAGCAGCAAAGCGAAGGGTAGCAATCAGCCCCAGCATTTT CASSKAKGSNQPQHF
TRBJ1-2 . . TRBV2 TGTGCCAGCAGTGGACAGCCCCTGAGCACCTTC CASSGQPLSTF
TRBJ1-1 TRBD1 . TRBV6-4 TGTGCCAGCAGTAGGACAGGGAACACTGAAGCTTTCTTT CASSRTGNTEAFF
TRBJ2-2 TRBD2 . TRBV7-8 TGTGCCAGCAGCTTGATTAGCGGGCACGACACCGGGGAGCTGTTTTTT CASSLISGHDTGELFF
TRBJ2-5 TRBD1 . TRBV30 TGTGCCTGGAGCCTAGTGACAGGGGTTTACCAAGAGACCCAGTACTTC CAWSLVTGVYQETQYF
TRBJ2-7 . . TRBV18 TGTGCCAGCTCACTTGATCGACAGACCTACGAGCAGTACTTC CASSLDRQTYEQYF
TRBJ2-1 . once TRBV3-1/TRBV3-2 TGTGCCAGCGCCACCCAAACGGAGAATGAGCAGTTCTTC CASATQTENEQFF
TRBJ2-1 . . TRBV14 TGTGCCAGCAGCCAATCGGGTTTTGAGCAGTTCTTC CASSQSGFEQFF
TRBJ1-3 . . TRBV6-6 TGTGCCAGCAGACTAGACTCTGGAAACACCATATATTTT CASRLDSGNTIYF
TRBJ1-5 . . TRBV5-6 TGTGCCAGCAGCTACTCAGGGAGAAAGCCCCGGCATTTT CASSYSGRKPRHF
TRBJ2-7 TRBD1 . TRBV11-3 TGTGCCAGCAGCTTACCGGGACAGAAATCCTACGAGCAGTACTTC CASSLPGQKSYEQYF
TRBJ2-6 TRBD1 . TRBV27 TGTGCCAGCTGGGCCGGGACAGGGTATTCTGGGGCCAACGTCCTGACTTTC CASWAGTGYSGANVLTF
TRBJ1-4 . . TRBV3-1/TRBV3-2 TGTGCCAGCAGCCAAGATCTTTGGGGTGAAAAACTGTTTTTT CASSQDLWGEKLFF
TRBJ1-4 . . TRBV14 TGTGCCAGCAGCCAAGCCGACAGATCAACTAATGAAAAACTGTTTTTT CASSQADRSTNEKLFF
TRBJ2-5 TRBD1 . TRBV6-5 TGTGCCAGTGACAGGGTGGGCCAAGAGACCCAGTACTTC CASDRVGQETQYF
TRBJ2-1 . . TRBV7-2 TGTGCCAGCAGCTTAGCTGGCCTAGCGACGAGCTCCTACAATGAGCAGTTCTTC CASSLAGLATSSYNEQFF
TRBJ1-3 TRBD1 . TRBV9 TGTGCCAGCAGCGCGGACAGGAGGGTTTCTGGAAACACCATATATTTT CASSADRRVSGNTIYF
TRBJ1-2 . . TRBV29-1 TGCAGCGTTGTAGCGGAATATGGCTACACCTTC CSVVAEYGYTF
TRBJ2-1 . . TRBV24-1 TGTGCCACCAGTGATTCCCAAGGGGGGGACGAGCAGTTCTTC CATSDSQGGDEQFF
TRBJ1-2 . . TRBV27 TGTGCCAGCAGTTTCAGAGGGGAAAGTGGCTACACCTTC CASSFRGESGYTF
TRBJ2-2 . . TRBV6-5 TGTGCCAGCATTTCAGGGGACCCGAGCACCGGGGAGCTGTTTTTT CASISGDPSTGELFF
TRBJ2-5 . once TRBV30 TGTGCCTGGAGTGTGACACAGGGGAGGAGAGAGACCCAGTACTTC CAWSVTQGRRETQYF
TRBJ2-7 TRBD2 . TRBV6-6 TGTGCCAGCAGCGGACTAGCGGTTAAGGCCCTCTACGAGCAGTACTTC CASSGLAVKALYEQYF
TRBJ2-3 . . TRBV27 TGTGCCAGCAGCCCCGGGGTGGGCACAGATACGCAGTATTTT CASSPGVGTDTQYF
TRBJ2-7 TRBD2 . TRBV5-5 TGTGCCAGCAGCTTGGCAATCCCAGGGACTAGCATGGCGGACGAGCAGTACTTC CASSLAIPGTSMADEQYF
TRBJ1-2 . . TRBV19 TGTGCCAGTAGCCCAGGGGAATATGCTAACTATGGCTACACCTTC CASSPGEYANYGYTF
TRBJ1-4 TRBD1 . TRBV18 TGTGCCAGCTCACCTACAGGGGCCACTAATGAAAAACTGTTTTTT CASSPTGATNEKLFF
TRBJ2-4 TRBD2 . TRBV12-3/TRBV12-4 TGTGCCAGCAGCATACTAGCGATCAACATTCAGTACTTC CASSILAINIQYF
TRBJ2-1 . . TRBV7-9 TGTGCCAGCACCCGTGGGCAGTACAATGAGCAGTTCTTC CASTRGQYNEQFF
TRBJ1-2 . . TRBV19 TGTGCCAGTAGTGTCGGGACGGTGAGCTATGGCTACACCTTC CASSVGTVSYGYTF
TRBJ2-3 . . TRBV7-9 TGTGCCAGCAGCACCTACCCTAGCGCAGATACGCAGTATTTT CASSTYPSADTQYF
TRBJ2-5 . . TRBV18 TGTGCCAGCTCACCACAACAACGGGAGACCCAGTACTTC CASSPQQRETQYF
TRBJ1-2 . . TRBV6-5 TGTGCCAGCAGTTACTCGGGTATCGTTGGCTACACCTTC CASSYSGIVGYTF
TRBJ2-3 TRBD2 . TRBV11-3 TGTGCCAGCAGCCCGGGGACTAGCGGTACGACAGATACGCAGTATTTT CASSPGTSGTTDTQYF
TRBJ2-1 . . TRBV7-9 TGTGCCAGCAGCTTAGACCTGAGGTACAATGAGCAGTTCTTC CASSLDLRYNEQFF
TRBJ2-1 . . TRBV18 TGTGCCAGCTCACCACCGATCCAGGGGAGAAGCAATGAGCAGTTCTTC CASSPPIQGRSNEQFF
TRBJ1-2 . . TRBV6-4 TGTGCCAGCAGTGATCCGGGCCGTGACTATGGCTACACCTTC CASSDPGRDYGYTF
TRBJ2-1 . . TRBV7-2 TGTGCCAGCAGCTTAGTCCAGTCTGCCTACAATGAGCAGTTCTTC CASSLVQSAYNEQFF
TRBJ2-1 TRBD2 . TRBV6-1 TGTGCCAGCAGTGAAGCGCTTGCTCTAGCGGGAGCGGGTGAGCAGTTCTTC CASSEALALAGAGEQFF
TRBJ2-7 TRBD1 . TRBV4-2 TGTGCCAGCAGCCACGCCGGGACAGCCACCTACGAGCAGTACTTC CASSHAGTATYEQYF
TRBJ2-1 TRBD1 . TRBV6-1 TGTGCCAGCAGTGAAGAAAGACAGGGGGCCTTATACAATGAGCAGTTCTTC CASSEERQGALYNEQFF
TRBJ1-5 . . TRBV10-3 TGTGCCATCAGTCTCGTGAGTGGTCAGCCCCAGCATTTT CAISLVSGQPQHF
TRBJ2-1 . . TRBV5-6 TGTGCCAGCAGCCACGGCAGGGTGAATGAGCAGTTCTTC CASSHGRVNEQFF
TRBJ1-4 . . TRBV12-3/TRBV12-4 TGTGCCAGCAGTTTTATTAATGAAAAACTGTTTTTT CASSFINEKLFF
TRBJ2-3 . . TRBV5-1 TGCGCCAGCAGCTTGGGGTCTAGCGTTTCTAGCACAGATACGCAGTATTTT CASSLGSSVSSTDTQYF
TRBJ2-1 TRBD2 . TRBV4-1 TGCGCCACAACTCCGGGACTAGCGGGAGGAATAAATGAGCAGTTCTTC CATTPGLAGGINEQFF
TRBJ2-1 TRBD2 . TRBV6-2/TRBV6-3 TGTGCCAGCAGTTACTCTCTGACTAGCGATGAGCAGTTCTTC CASSYSLTSDEQFF
TRBJ1-2 . . TRBV19 TGTGCCAGTAGAAACATCTATGGCTACACCTTC CASRNIYGYTF
TRBJ1-2 TRBD1 . TRBV28 TGTGCCAGCAGAAGACAGGGGGCTGCTAACTATGGCTACACCTTC CASRRQGAANYGYTF
TRBJ1-5 . . TRBV6-4 TGTGCCAGCAGTGACTCGAGCAGCAATCAGCCCCAGCATTTT CASSDSSSNQPQHF
TRBJ1-6 TRBD1 few TRBV4-2 TGTGCCAGCAGCCAAGAATCGACAGGGACCAATTCACCCCTCCACTTT CASSQESTGTNSPLHF
TRBJ2-3 . . TRBV11-3 TGTGCCAGCAGCTTAAGGACCGACGGTGCAGATACGCAGTATTTT CASSLRTDGADTQYF
TRBJ2-6 . . TRBV28 TGTGCCAGCAGTTTATTCGGGAGCTCTGGGGCCAACGTCCTGACTTTC CASSLFGSSGANVLTF
TRBJ1-2 . . TRBV10-3 TGTGCCATCAGTGAGTCTGGACGGGGAGGCTATGGCTACACCTTC CAISESGRGGYGYTF
TRBJ2-7 . . TRBV18 TGTGCCAGCTCACCACCTAGCGGCTACTCCTACGAGCAGTACTTC CASSPPSGYSYEQYF
TRBJ1-5 TRBD1 . TRBV7-8 TGTGCCAGCAGCATCGGGACAGGCCATAGCAATCAGCCCCAGCATTTT CASSIGTGHSNQPQHF
TRBJ2-7 TRBD1 . TRBV6-4 TGTGCCAGCAGTCCCGGGACAGGGAGTACGGGTGACGAGCAGTACTTC CASSPGTGSTGDEQYF
TRBJ1-4 . . TRBV7-6 TGTGCCAGCAGTGGAGAAGGGGCCCCTGCAACTAATGAAAAACTGTTTTTT CASSGEGAPATNEKLFF
TRBJ2-7 TRBD1 . TRBV18 TGTGCCAGCTCACCAAAGACCGGGACAGGGGCAGAGCAGTACTTC CASSPKTGTGAEQYF